This entry describes one TCR beta chain. The protocol was immunoSEQ multiplex PCR, while the TCRdb copy is restricted to in-frame clones and leaves out a portion. The sample holds approximately 150,000 clones, about four fifths seen once. This sample was taken from a study of blood T cell repertoires in COVID-19. The overall study: PBMCs, B-cell-depleted T cells, or T cells provided the cDNA or gDNA that made up the material.

Membership in each cohort depended on participant-reported clinical history. In Cohort 3, a recovered donor had either two negative PCRs, clearance, or symptom resolution. V lost 5 bases to trimming and J lost 5 bases; unmatched junction nucleotides: 3. Germline CDR1 is SSHAT and CDR2 is FNYEAQ (reference sequence). This CDR3 is built from 13 residues. The sample taken for sequencing was PBMCs or T cells enriched from blood (not recorded which). The rearrangement links TRBV7-7 to TRBJ2-1; TRBD1 aligns across 7 bases. The clonotype comes from a man in his fifties or sixties who had recovered from COVID-19. The CDR3 DNA reads TGTGCCAGCAGCCGGGGACAGAACAATGAGCAGTTCTTC. This sequence encodes CASSRGQNNEQFF.